The 21 T cell receptor beta chains below were found in one sample sequenced in a study of a mutant IDH1 vaccine in newly diagnosed glioma. The time point is: week 5, during vaccination. All doses held 300 ug of mutant IDH1 20-mer peptide, with topical imiquimod. TCRdb's copy holds only in-frame clones and misses some; the assay was immunoSEQ multiplex PCR. The sample records about 37,000 clones, about 80% being singletons. These TCRs' antigens remain unknown. This material consisted of PBMCs, taken from a glioma patient whose treatment included an IDH1 peptide vaccine. These receptor sequences come from a man in his thirties or forties with glioma.

This chain uses TRBV18 with TRBJ2-7; either TRBD1 or TRBD2 may fit D (5 bases each). Germline assignment: CDR1 KGHSH and CDR2 LQKENI. This CDR3 contains 14 residues. V was clipped by 2 bases and J by 3 bases, with 11 bases between them. The CDR3 DNA sequence: TGTGCCAGCTCACCAAGCTTGAGGGGCTACGAGCAGTACTTC. Its protein is CASSPSLRGYEQYF. Using reference TRBV18 and TRBJ2-7 for the parts outside the CDR3, the full variable domain is NAGVMQNPRHLVRRRGQEARLRCSPMKGHSHVYWYRQLPEEGLKFMVYLQKENIIDESGMPKERFSAEFPKEGPSILRIQQVVRGDSAAYFCASSPSLRGYEQYFGPGTRLTVT.

This rearrangement joins TRBV9 to TRBJ1-1, with D perhaps matching TRBD1 (5 bases). Trimming took 4 bases from V and 1 from J, leaving 11 bases between them. The CDR3 length is 14 residues. Germline CDR1 and CDR2: SGDLS and YYNGEE. CDR3 coding DNA: TGTGCCAGCAGCACCCTGGGGGGGAACACTGAAGCTTTCTTT. Translating gives CASSTLGGNTEAFF. Combining the CDR3 with reference TRBV9 and TRBJ1-1 gives the whole variable domain DSGVTQTPKHLITATGQRVTLRCSPRSGDLSVYWYQQSLDQGLQFLIQYYNGEERAKGNILERFSAQQFPDLHSELNLSSLELGDSALYFCASSTLGGNTEAFFGQGTRLTVV.

The chain employs TRBV13 and TRBJ2-1, with 8 bases fitting TRBD1. V dropped 4 bases and J dropped 1; count of bases not matched to a gene: 3. This CDR3 has 15 residues. Germline lookup yields CDR1 PRHDT and CDR2 FYEKMQ (reference sequence). CDR3 amino acids: CASSSTGASYNEQFF. The CDR3 nucleotides read TGTGCCAGCAGCTCGACAGGGGCGTCCTACAATGAGCAGTTCTTC.

In nucleotides, the CDR3 is TGTGCCAGCAGCCACGGACAGGGGGAGAGCTCCTACGAGCAGTACTTC. It specifies CASSHGQGESSYEQYF. V usage is TRBV5-6 and J usage is TRBJ2-7, with TRBD1 matching 10 bases. CDR3 length equals 16 residues. Germline V gene lookup returns CDR1 SGHDT and CDR2 YYEEEE. With 4 bases clipped from V and 0 bases from J, the junction kept 7 bases outside the gene matches.

This clone appeared a few times. The chain uses TRBV5-1 and TRBJ1-4; D is unclear. This CDR3 has 15 residues. Trimming took off 0 bases at V and 3 bases at J, with 9 bases between the two ends. Germline assignment: CDR1 SGHRS and CDR2 YFSETQ. The chain's CDR3 is CASSLEVGSNEKLFF. In DNA form, the CDR3 reads TGCGCCAGCAGCTTGGAGGTGGGCTCTAATGAAAAACTGTTTTTT.

The genes are TRBV6-1 and TRBJ1-2; 9 bases fit TRBD1. This CDR3 contains 15 residues. Germline V CDR1 and CDR2: MNHNS, SASEGT. The junction had 6 bases not matched to a gene; V was cut back by 2 bases and J by 5 bases. CDR3 sequence reads: CASSESGTGLYGYTF. In DNA, the CDR3 is TGTGCCAGCAGTGAAAGCGGGACAGGGTTATATGGCTACACCTTC.

The chain is built from TRBV6-5 and TRBJ2-5; 10 bases line up with TRBD2. The V gene's germline CDR1 is MNHEY and CDR2 SVGAGI. The CDR3 consists of 15 residues. The V gene end was trimmed by 0 bases and the J gene end by 6 bases; junction bases not matched to a gene: 4. The CDR3 sequence: CASSYSLAGVKTQYF. The CDR3 region has the DNA TGTGCCAGCAGTTACTCGCTAGCGGGGGTGAAGACCCAGTACTTC.

The V gene is TRBV7-9, the J gene TRBJ2-1; 10 nucleotides match TRBD2. The CDR3 runs to 17 residues. V shed 4 bases, J shed 1 base, and the junction held 7 bases outside the gene matches. Germline V gene lookup returns CDR1 SEHNR and CDR2 FQNEAQ (reference sequence). CDR3: CASSSMSGRASYNEQFF. The CDR3 region has the DNA TGTGCCAGCAGCTCTATGAGCGGGAGGGCGTCCTACAATGAGCAGTTCTTC.

This rearrangement joins TRBV27 to TRBJ2-5, with 7 bases matching TRBD2. The tail of the sequence fits TRBJ2-7 better, so the J call may be wrong. The CDR3 covers 16 residues. Germline CDR1 MNHEY, CDR2 SMNVEV (reference sequence). The CDR3 coding sequence is TGTGCCAGCTCTCGGCCCCTCAGCGGGGCAGTCTACGAGCAGTACTTC. It yields the protein CASSRPLSGAVYEQYF.

This clone came up once. The genes are TRBV5-4 and TRBJ2-3, with D possibly being TRBD2 (5 bases). V lost 0 bases and J lost 5, with 16 bases in between. This CDR3 has 16 amino acids. The germline V gene encodes CDR1 SGHNT and CDR2 YYREEE (reference sequence). CDR3 in DNA: TGTGCCAGCAGCTTGGGGAGGCCTGAATTTGGAGATACGCAGTATTTT. This codes for CASSLGRPEFGDTQYF.

This chain uses TRBV13 with TRBJ2-5; D may be TRBD1 (6 bases). This CDR3 region has 15 residues. V lost 3 bases and J lost 4, with 15 bases in between. CDR1 and CDR2 from the germline V gene are PRHDT and FYEKMQ (reference sequence). The CDR3 DNA is TGTGCCAGCAGCTTCCTCGTGACAGGCGGAGAGACCCAGTACTTC. This sequence encodes CASSFLVTGGETQYF.

Comment on this clone: A junction boundary mismatches the germline segment, possibly from a read error. V is TRBV20-1 and J is TRBJ2-5; D unclear. CDR1 and CDR2 (germline): DFQATT, SNEGSKA (reference sequence). This CDR3 is 11 amino acids long. CDR3 nucleotides: TGCAGTGCTGGAGAGCTGGAGACCCAGTACTTC. This gives the protein CSAGELETQYF.

The chain carries TRBV29-1 and TRBJ2-7; no reliable D call. Looked up from germline, CDR1 is SQVTM and CDR2 is ANQGSEA. The CDR3 consists of 16 residues. V gave up 5 bases and J gave up 1 base, with 21 bases separating them. The CDR3 protein is CSVLGYSVAESYEQYF. CDR3 nucleotides: TGCAGCGTTTTGGGATATAGTGTCGCGGAATCCTACGAGCAGTACTTC.

The V call is TRBV27, the J call TRBJ1-1; the D is unclear. CDR1 MNHEY and CDR2 SMNVEV come from the germline V gene (reference sequence). The CDR3 covers 13 residues. The ends were cut back, 5 bases at V and 2 bases at J, with 9 bases in the middle. Here the CDR3 DNA reads TGTGCCAGCAGTCCCACCCTAAACACTGAAGCTTTCTTT. Its translation is CASSPTLNTEAFF.

The V and J genes are TRBV19 and TRBJ2-1; D is undetermined. Looked up from germline, CDR1 is LNHDA and CDR2 is SQIVND (reference sequence). Between the trimmed V and J ends, which lost 5 bases and 6 bases, there was a span of 8 bases. The CDR3 covers 12 residues. The CDR3 loop reads CASSVPGNEQFF. The CDR3 DNA sequence: TGTGCCAGTAGTGTCCCCGGCAATGAGCAGTTCTTC.

V and J are TRBV9 and TRBJ2-7; TRBD2 agrees at 8 bases. Germline-derived CDR1 and CDR2 are SGDLS and YYNGEE. The CDR3 contains 14 residues. Losses at the gene ends were 2 bases for V and 7 bases for J; bases not matched to a gene: 8. The CDR3 region is CASSVSGSGGEQYF. In DNA form, the CDR3 reads TGTGCCAGCAGCGTCAGCGGGAGCGGTGGGGAGCAGTACTTC.

This clone has just a few counts. This chain joins TRBV14 and TRBJ1-1; no clear D gene. Trimming cost V 0 bases and J 3 bases, with 2 bases left between them. Germline loops: CDR1 SGHDN, CDR2 FVKESK. This CDR3 contains 12 residues. In DNA form, the CDR3 reads TGTGCCAGCAGCCAAGAGCACACTGAAGCTTTCTTT. Amino acids: CASSQEHTEAFF.

The chain uses TRBV5-1 and TRBJ2-1; D remains unclear. V lost 0 bases and J 0 bases, leaving 7 bases between the germline ends. The CDR3 spans 15 residues. Germline loops: CDR1 SGHRS, CDR2 YFSETQ. The CDR3, as DNA: TGCGCCAGCAGCTTGGGCAGCCGCTCCTACAATGAGCAGTTCTTC. Its protein is CASSLGSRSYNEQFF.

The chain is built from TRBV7-2 and TRBJ2-1, with no clear D. V lost 5 bases and J lost 3, with 5 bases in between. CDR3 length: 12 amino acids. Germline lookup yields CDR1 SGHTA and CDR2 FQGNSA. The CDR3 nucleotides read TGTGCCAGCAGCCCGGTCTACAATGAGCAGTTCTTC. It codes for CASSPVYNEQFF.

A single count supports this clone. The chain carries TRBV19 and TRBJ2-1; no clear D gene. This CDR3 is 13 amino acids long. Germline V gene data show CDR1 as LNHDA and CDR2 as SQIVND (reference sequence). Trimming removed 5 bases at V and 6 bases at J, with 11 bases between. The CDR3 DNA reads TGTGCCAGTAGTTATGGAAGTGGCAATGAGCAGTTCTTC. Its translation: CASSYGSGNEQFF. The full variable domain, rest sourced from reference TRBV19 and TRBJ2-1, is DGGITQSPKYLFRKEGQNVTLSCEQNLNHDAMYWYRQDPGQGLRLIYYSQIVNDFQKGDIAEGYSVSREKKESFPLTVTSAQKNPTAFYLCASSYGSGNEQFFGPGTRLTVL.

The chain couples TRBV2 to TRBJ2-2; no clear D gene. V was cut by 7 bases and J by 0 bases, with 12 bases left in between. This CDR3 comprises 15 residues. The V gene's germline CDR1 is SNHLY and CDR2 FYNNEI. The CDR3 here is CASTLTAPNTGELFF. CDR3 in DNA: TGTGCCAGCACCTTGACGGCCCCGAACACCGGGGAGCTGTTTTTT.